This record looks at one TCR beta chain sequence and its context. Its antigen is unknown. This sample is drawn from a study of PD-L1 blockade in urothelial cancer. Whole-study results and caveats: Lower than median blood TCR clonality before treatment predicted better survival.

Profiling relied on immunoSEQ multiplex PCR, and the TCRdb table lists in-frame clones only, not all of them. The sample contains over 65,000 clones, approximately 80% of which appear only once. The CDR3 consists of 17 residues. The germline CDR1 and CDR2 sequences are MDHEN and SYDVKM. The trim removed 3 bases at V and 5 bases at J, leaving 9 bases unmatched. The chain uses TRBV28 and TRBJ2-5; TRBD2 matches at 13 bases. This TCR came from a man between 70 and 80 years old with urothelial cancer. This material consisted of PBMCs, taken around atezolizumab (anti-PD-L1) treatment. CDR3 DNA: TGTGCCAGCAGTTTTTCACCCCCGACTAGCGGGAGGGAGACCCAGTACTTC. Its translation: CASSFSPPTSGRETQYF.